This entry concerns a single T cell receptor (beta chain). V lost 3 bases to trimming and J lost 3 bases, with 10 bases between them. The CDR3 sequence is 15 residues long. Per germline, CDR1 SGHDT and CDR2 YYEEEE. This specimen belongs to a study of T cell changes during pregnancy in multiple sclerosis. TCRdb's copy holds only in-frame clones and misses some; the assay was immunoSEQ multiplex PCR. The sample lists around 62,000 clones, approximately 90% occurring once. The chain employs TRBV5-6 and TRBJ1-6; D is uncertain. This clonotype was sampled from a female donor with multiple sclerosis, enrolled in a pregnancy study. The sample here was peripheral blood, taken in the third trimester of pregnancy. CDR3 coding DNA: TGTGCCAGCAGCTCCGCAGATGTCTATAATTCACCCCTCCACTTT. Its protein is CASSSADVYNSPLHF.